Below are 3 T cell receptor beta chains sequenced from a single sample in a study of blood T cell repertoires in COVID-19. TCRdb's table, derived via immunoSEQ multiplex PCR, lists solely in-frame clones and lacks some. The sample has about 260,000 clones, about 87% seen once; the top ten hold less than 3%. The source material was peripheral blood. Receptors originate from a woman in her forties or fifties with acute or convalescent COVID-19.

This clone was detected only once. The chain uses TRBV5-4 and TRBJ2-3; 7 positions match TRBD2. Germline values: CDR1 SGHNT, CDR2 YYREEE (reference sequence). Trimming took 0 bases from V and 2 from J; bases not matched to a gene: 3. The CDR3 covers 15 residues. CDR3 residues: CASSLDSGFTDTQYF. CDR3 bases: TGTGCCAGCAGCTTGGATAGCGGGTTCACAGATACGCAGTATTTT.

The table lists this clone with a few counts. One end of the junction is discordant with germline, which a read error may explain. V and J are TRBV7-3 and TRBJ1-1, with D unclear. The CDR3 has 13 amino acids. The germline V gene has CDR1 SGHTA and CDR2 FQGTGA. CDR3 sequence reads: CASSPYGNAEAFF. The CDR3 DNA reads as TGTGCCAGCAGCCCCTACGGGAACGCTGAAGCTTTCTTT.

The chain joins TRBV6-2 or TRBV6-3 to TRBJ2-1; 11 bases agree with TRBD2. The CDR3 spans 21 residues. Looked up from germline, CDR1 is MNHEY and CDR2 is SVGEGT. V was pared by 0 bases and J by 5 bases, with 18 bases of the junction left unmatched. CDR3 loop: CASSYSTLAGARTPEHNEQFF. The CDR3 nucleotides read TGTGCCAGCAGTTACTCGACACTAGCGGGAGCGAGGACGCCTGAACACAATGAGCAGTTCTTC.